Many counts were recorded for the clone carrying this TCR beta chain. Using genomic DNA as the template, TCR beta VDJ and CDR3 profiling was carried out. TCRdb re-derived calls from the reads in MiXCR, one entry per CDR3 protein. The repertoire holds 350,000 to 450,000 distinct CDR3 sequences, with about 70% as singletons. These data come from a study of CD8+CD57+ T cells in acquired aplastic anemia. This CDR3 contains 13 residues. V was clipped by 6 bases and J by 1 base, with 9 bases between them. Looked up from germline, CDR1 is WNHNN and CDR2 is SYGVQD (reference sequence). Material: sorted CD4+, CD8+, or CD8+CD57+ T cells (not recorded which) from PBMCs. The chain recombines TRBV10-1 with TRBJ2-5; D perhaps matches TRBD1 (5 bases). This receptor was identified in a human donor in good health, serving as a control. This CDR3 reads CASSRQSQETQYF. The CDR3 bases are TGCGCCAGCAGCCGACAGTCCCAAGAGACCCAGTACTTC.